This TCR beta chain was profiled in a study of T cell repertoires in urothelial bladder cancer. Broader study findings: Urothelial carcinoma specimens: median about 6,000 T cells versus more than 25,000 in benign. Carcinoma specimens had median roughly 2.2% tumor infiltrating lymphocytes, benign 12%. A single clone reached under 2.5% in benign versus up to roughly 17% in carcinoma.

The CDR3 loop spans 15 amino acids. Looked up from germline, CDR1 is MNHNY and CDR2 is SVGAGI (reference sequence). V lost 2 bases to trimming and J lost 5 bases; unmatched junction nucleotides: 3. Generated by immunoSEQ multiplex PCR, the TCRdb table keeps only in-frame clones and is missing some. The sample consists of 9,200 or so clones, roughly 63% of them appearing once. This clone appeared a few times. Its specificity is unknown. The V gene is TRBV6-6, the J gene TRBJ1-4; 9 nucleotides agree with TRBD1. What was sequenced was tumor-infiltrating cells from bladder cancer. The receptor was isolated from a human donor with urothelial carcinoma. The DNA of the CDR3 is TGTGCCAGCAGTTACCCCGGACAGGGGAATGAAAAACTGTTTTTT. Translation: CASSYPGQGNEKLFF.